This T cell receptor (beta chain) was recovered during a study of blood T cell repertoires in COVID-19. Turning to the study itself: PBMCs, B-cell-depleted T cells, or T cells provided the cDNA or gDNA that made up the material.

The authors' processing: By means of reference gene primer amplification, nucleated cell counts were estimated. Repertoires were generated with immunoSEQ multiplex PCR, while TCRdb's copy carries only in-frame clones and drops some. V, J and clone size are those of that table, while D and trimming were read from the DNA. Of hundreds of thousands of clones detected, about 88% appear once; the ten largest clones hold just over 8%. Germline trimming cut 6 bases from V and 7 bases from J; bases unmatched to any gene: 5. CDR1 and CDR2 (germline): KGHSH, LQKENI. This CDR3 spans 12 amino acids. The sequence was collected from a woman aged 55-70 years who had recovered from COVID-19. The chain combines TRBV18 with TRBJ2-7; 8 bases are shared with TRBD1. Input material: PBMCs or T cells enriched from blood (not recorded which). CDR3 protein: CASSGTGWEQYF. The CDR3 DNA reads as TGTGCCAGCTCCGGGACAGGATGGGAGCAGTACTTC.